This T cell receptor beta chain was observed in a study of shared T cell receptors in the human thymus. Method: immunoSEQ multiplex PCR; TCRdb's copy keeps in-frame clones and lacks some. The table lists hundreds of thousands of clones, around 87% of them singletons. This same sample was also part of a study on human thymus T cells. That work adds: Healthy Finnish infants undergoing corrective surgery for congenital heart defects provided the donor material. Thymus was obtained from resections taken during corrective heart surgery. Seemingly biased V and J gene usage marked thymic and blood repertoires. Highly overlapping thymic repertoires among unrelated individuals were reported in related research.

Material for sequencing was thymocytes. The source is a boy under two years old with a congenital heart defect.

CDR3 sequence (DNA): TGTGCCAGCAGTGGGGAGCCGGGGGGACCCGGGGGAAAACTGTTTTTT. Amino acids: CASSGEPGGPGGKLFF. V usage is TRBV2 and J usage is TRBJ1-4; D is possibly TRBD1 (5 bases). The V gene's germline CDR1 is SNHLY and CDR2 FYNNEI. V gave up 4 bases and J gave up 10 bases, with 22 bases separating them. CDR3 length equals 16 residues.